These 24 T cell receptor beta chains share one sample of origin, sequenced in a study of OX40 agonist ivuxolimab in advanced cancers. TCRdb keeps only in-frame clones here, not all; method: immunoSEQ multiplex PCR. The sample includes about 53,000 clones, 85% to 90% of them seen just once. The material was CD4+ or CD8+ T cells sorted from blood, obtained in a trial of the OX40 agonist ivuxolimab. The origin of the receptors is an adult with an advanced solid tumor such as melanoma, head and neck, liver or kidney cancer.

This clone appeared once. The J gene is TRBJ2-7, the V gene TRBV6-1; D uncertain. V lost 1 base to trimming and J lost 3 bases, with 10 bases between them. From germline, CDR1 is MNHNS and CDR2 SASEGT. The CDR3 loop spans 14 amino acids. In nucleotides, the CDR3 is TGTGCCAGCAGTGAAGAAAGGGCTAGCTACGAGCAGTACTTC. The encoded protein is CASSEERASYEQYF.

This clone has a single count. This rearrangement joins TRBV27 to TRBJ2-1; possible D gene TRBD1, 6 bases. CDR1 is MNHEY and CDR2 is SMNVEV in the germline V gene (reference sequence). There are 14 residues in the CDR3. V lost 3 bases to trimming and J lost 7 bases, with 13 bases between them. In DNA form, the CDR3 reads TGTGCCAGCAGTTTCGGCAGGGGATCAAATGAGCAGTTCTTC. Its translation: CASSFGRGSNEQFF.

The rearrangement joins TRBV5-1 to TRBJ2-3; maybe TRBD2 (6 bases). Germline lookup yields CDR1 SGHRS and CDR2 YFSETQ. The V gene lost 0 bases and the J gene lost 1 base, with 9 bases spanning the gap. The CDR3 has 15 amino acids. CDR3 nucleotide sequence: TGCGCCAGCAGCTTGGCGACTAGTGGCACAGATACGCAGTATTTT. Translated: CASSLATSGTDTQYF.

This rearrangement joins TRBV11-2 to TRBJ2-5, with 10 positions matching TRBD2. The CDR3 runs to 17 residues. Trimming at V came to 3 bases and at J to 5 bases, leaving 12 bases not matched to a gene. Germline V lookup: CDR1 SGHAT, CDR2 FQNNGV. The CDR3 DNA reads TGTGCCAGCAGCTTTCGAGCGGGAGGGCCGGAATTGGAGACCCAGTACTTC. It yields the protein CASSFRAGGPELETQYF. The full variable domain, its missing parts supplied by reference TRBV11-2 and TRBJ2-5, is EAGVAQSPRYKIIEKRQSVAFWCNPISGHATLYWYQQILGQGPKLLIQFQNNGVVDDSQLPKDRFSAERLKGVDSTLKIQPAKLEDSAVYLCASSFRAGGPELETQYFGPGTRLLVL.

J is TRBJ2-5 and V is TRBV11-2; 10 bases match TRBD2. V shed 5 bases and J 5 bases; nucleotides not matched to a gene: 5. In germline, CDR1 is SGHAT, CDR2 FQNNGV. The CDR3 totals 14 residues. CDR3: CASSPGLAVETQYF. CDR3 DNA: TGTGCCAGCAGCCCCGGACTAGCGGTCGAGACCCAGTACTTC.

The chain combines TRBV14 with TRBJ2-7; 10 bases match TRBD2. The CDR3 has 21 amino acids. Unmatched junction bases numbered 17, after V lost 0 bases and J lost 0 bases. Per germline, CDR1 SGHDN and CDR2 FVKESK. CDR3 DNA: TGTGCCAGCAGCCAAGATCTGGTAATCCTAGCGGGAGCCCACAGCTCCTACGAGCAGTACTTC. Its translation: CASSQDLVILAGAHSSYEQYF.

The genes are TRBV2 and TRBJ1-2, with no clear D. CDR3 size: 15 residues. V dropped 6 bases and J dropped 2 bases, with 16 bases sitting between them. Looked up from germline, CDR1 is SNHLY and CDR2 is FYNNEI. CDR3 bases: TGTGCCAGCAGAGAATGGGCCGAAGGAAACTATGGCTACACCTTC. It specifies CASREWAEGNYGYTF.

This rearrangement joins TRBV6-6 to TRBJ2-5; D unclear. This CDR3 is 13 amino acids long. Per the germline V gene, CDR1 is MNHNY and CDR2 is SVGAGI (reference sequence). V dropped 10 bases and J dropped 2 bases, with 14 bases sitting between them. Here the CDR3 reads CATVWTEQETQYF. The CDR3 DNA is TGTGCCACCGTGTGGACGGAACAAGAGACCCAGTACTTC.

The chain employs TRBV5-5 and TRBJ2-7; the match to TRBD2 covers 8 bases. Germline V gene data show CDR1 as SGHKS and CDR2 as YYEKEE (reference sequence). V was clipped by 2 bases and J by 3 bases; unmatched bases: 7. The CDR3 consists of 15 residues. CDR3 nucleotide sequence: TGTGCCAGCAGCTTTATAGCGGGGCCTGACTACGAGCAGTACTTC. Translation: CASSFIAGPDYEQYF. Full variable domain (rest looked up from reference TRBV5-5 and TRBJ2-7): DAGVTQSPTHLIKTRGQQVTLRCSPISGHKSVSWYQQVLGQGPQFIFQYYEKEERGRGNFPDRFSARQFPNYSSELNVNALLLGDSALYLCASSFIAGPDYEQYFGPGTRLTVT.

The CDR3 coding sequence is TGTGCCAGCAGTGAAATGGTGGGGCTTGGGTACCAAGAGACCCAGTACTTC. This translates into CASSEMVGLGYQETQYF. V and J are TRBV6-1 and TRBJ2-5, with D perhaps matching TRBD1 (5 bases). The CDR3 is 17 amino acids. V was clipped by 2 bases and J by 0 bases, with 16 bases between them. The germline V gene encodes CDR1 MNHNS and CDR2 SASEGT.

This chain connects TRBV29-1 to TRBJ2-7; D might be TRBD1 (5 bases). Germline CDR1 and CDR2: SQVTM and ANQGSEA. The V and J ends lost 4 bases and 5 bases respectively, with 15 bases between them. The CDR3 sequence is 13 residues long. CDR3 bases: TGCAGCGTTGGGATCCAGGGAAATCACGAGCAGTACTTC. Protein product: CSVGIQGNHEQYF.

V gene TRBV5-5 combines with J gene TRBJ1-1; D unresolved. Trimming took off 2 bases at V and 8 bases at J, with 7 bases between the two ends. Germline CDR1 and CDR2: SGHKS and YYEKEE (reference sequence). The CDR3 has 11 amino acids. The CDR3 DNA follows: TGTGCCAGCAGCTTTAGTAAAGAAGCTTTCTTT. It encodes CASSFSKEAFF.

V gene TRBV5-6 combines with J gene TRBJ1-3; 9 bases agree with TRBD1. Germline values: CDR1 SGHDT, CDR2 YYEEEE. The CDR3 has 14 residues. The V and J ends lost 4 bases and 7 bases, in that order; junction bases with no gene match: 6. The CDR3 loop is CASSRGQGLNTIYF. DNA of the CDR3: TGTGCCAGCAGCCGGGGACAGGGTCTTAACACCATATATTTT.

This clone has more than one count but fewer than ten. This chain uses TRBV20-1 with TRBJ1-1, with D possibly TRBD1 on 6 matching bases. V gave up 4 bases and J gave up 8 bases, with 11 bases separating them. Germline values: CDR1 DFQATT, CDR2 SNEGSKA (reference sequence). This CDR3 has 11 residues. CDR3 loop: CSATGQTEAFF. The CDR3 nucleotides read TGCAGTGCTACCGGACAGACAGAAGCTTTCTTT.

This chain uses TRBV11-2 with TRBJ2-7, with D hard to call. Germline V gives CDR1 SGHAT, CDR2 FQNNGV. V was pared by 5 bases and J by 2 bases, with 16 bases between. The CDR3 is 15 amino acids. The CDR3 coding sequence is TGTGCCAGCAGCCGCGTCGTTGGTTTTACCTACGAGCAGTACTTC. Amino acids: CASSRVVGFTYEQYF.

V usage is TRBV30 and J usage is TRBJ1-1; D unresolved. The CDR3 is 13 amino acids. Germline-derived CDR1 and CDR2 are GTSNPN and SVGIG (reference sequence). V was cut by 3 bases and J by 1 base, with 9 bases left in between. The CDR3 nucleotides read TGTGCCTGGAGAGAGCGATCGAACACTGAAGCTTTCTTT. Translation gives CAWRERSNTEAFF.

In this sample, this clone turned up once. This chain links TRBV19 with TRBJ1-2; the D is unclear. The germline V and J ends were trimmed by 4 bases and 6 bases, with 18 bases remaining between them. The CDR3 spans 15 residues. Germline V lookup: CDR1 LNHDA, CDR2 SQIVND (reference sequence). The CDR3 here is CASSTHGSVLDGYTF. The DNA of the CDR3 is TGTGCCAGTAGTACGCACGGGTCGGTTTTGGATGGCTACACCTTC.

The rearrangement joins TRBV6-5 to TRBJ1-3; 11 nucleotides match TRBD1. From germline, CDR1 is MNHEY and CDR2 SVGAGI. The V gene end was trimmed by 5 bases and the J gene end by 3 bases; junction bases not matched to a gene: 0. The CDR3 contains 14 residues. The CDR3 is CASSGTGGGNTIYF. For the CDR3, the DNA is TGTGCCAGCAGTGGGACAGGGGGTGGAAACACCATATATTTT.

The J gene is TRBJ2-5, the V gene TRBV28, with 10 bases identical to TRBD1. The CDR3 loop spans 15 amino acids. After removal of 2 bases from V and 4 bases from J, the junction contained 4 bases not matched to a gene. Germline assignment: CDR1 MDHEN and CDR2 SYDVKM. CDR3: CASSLDRGLGETQYF. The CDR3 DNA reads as TGTGCCAGCAGTTTAGACAGGGGGCTAGGAGAGACCCAGTACTTC.

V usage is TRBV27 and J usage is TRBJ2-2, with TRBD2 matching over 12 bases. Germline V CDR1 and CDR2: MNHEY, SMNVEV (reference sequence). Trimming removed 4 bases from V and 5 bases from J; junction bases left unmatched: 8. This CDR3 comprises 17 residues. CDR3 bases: TGTGCCAGCAGTTCGACTAGCGGGAGAAGCGGGACCGGGGAGCTGTTTTTT. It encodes CASSSTSGRSGTGELFF.

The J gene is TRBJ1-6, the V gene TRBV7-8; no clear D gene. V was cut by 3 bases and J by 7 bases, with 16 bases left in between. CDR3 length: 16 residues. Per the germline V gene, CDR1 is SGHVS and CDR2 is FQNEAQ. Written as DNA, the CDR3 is TGTGCCAGCAGCTTCCGGCGGCGTTGGGAGAATTCACCCCTCCACTTT. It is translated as CASSFRRRWENSPLHF.

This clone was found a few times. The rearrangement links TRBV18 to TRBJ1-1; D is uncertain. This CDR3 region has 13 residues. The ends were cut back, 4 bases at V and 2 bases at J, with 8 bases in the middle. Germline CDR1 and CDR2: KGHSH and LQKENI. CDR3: CASSLERNTEAFF. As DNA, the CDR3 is TGTGCCAGCTCACTCGAGAGAAACACTGAAGCTTTCTTT.

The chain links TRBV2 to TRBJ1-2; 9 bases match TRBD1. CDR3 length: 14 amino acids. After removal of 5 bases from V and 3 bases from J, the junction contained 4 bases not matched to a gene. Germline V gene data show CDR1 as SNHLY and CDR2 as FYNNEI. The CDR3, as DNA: TGTGCCAGCAGTTCTCGGACAGGGGACTATGGCTACACCTTC. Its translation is CASSSRTGDYGYTF.

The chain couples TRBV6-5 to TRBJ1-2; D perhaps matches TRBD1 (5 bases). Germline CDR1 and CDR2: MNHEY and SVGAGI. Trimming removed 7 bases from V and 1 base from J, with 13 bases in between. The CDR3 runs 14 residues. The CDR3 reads CASTRTRGNYGYTF. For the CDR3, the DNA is TGTGCCAGCACCCGGACAAGGGGTAACTATGGCTACACCTTC.